These T cell receptor beta chains were read from a single sample in a study of cytomegalovirus exposure and HLA in healthy donors. Clones were read by immunoSEQ multiplex PCR, and TCRdb kept only the in-frame ones, dropping some. The sample yields 120,000 to 150,000 clones, roughly 66% seen once. What was sequenced was PBMCs. The receptors derive from a woman between 55 and 75 years old in good health and CMV-seronegative. Both conserved end residues are part of each CDR3. A D gene is named only where the DNA matches it firmly. Size values are once, few and many counts, or a class for expanded clones, and some rows have none.

DNA,CDR3,V,D,size,J
TGTGCCAGCAGTGGTATAACAGGGGCAGCTGGAAACACCATATATTTT,CASSGITGAAGNTIYF,TRBV6-1,TRBD1,-,TRBJ1-3
TGTGCCAGCAGTTTACTAGCGGGAAACACAGATACGCAGTATTTT,CASSLLAGNTDTQYF,TRBV28,TRBD2,-,TRBJ2-3
TGTGCCAGCAGTGGCCCCCGTGACAGAGCCTACGAGCAGTACTTC,CASSGPRDRAYEQYF,TRBV6-5,-,-,TRBJ2-7
TGTGCCAGCGCTGGACTAGCCGACTCGGAGCAGTTCTTC,CASAGLADSEQFF,TRBV6-1,TRBD2,-,TRBJ2-1
TGTGCCAGCAGCTTAGGATACGGGGCACAGGGGGCTAACTCCTACGAGCAGTACTTC,CASSLGYGAQGANSYEQYF,TRBV7-2,TRBD1,-,TRBJ2-7
TGTGCCAGCAGCCCCACCGGCGGCGGTAGGACAGATACGCAGTATTTT,CASSPTGGGRTDTQYF,TRBV2,-,-,TRBJ2-3
TGTGCCAGCAGCTTCCCGGCGGGACCCCAGCATTTT,CASSFPAGPQHF,TRBV7-2,-,-,TRBJ1-5
TGCGCCAGCAGCCGACTTCAAAGGTCTGCGGACACCATATATTTT,CASSRLQRSADTIYF,TRBV4-3,-,-,TRBJ1-3
TGTGCCAGCAGCTTCGGACTTTATCAGCCCCAGCATTTT,CASSFGLYQPQHF,TRBV11-3,-,once,TRBJ1-5
TGTGCCAGCAGCGCCATGACAGGGTTTAGCACAGATACGCAGTATTTT,CASSAMTGFSTDTQYF,TRBV7-2,TRBD1,-,TRBJ2-3
TGCGCCAGCAGCTTGGTGGTTGCGGGAGGGAAGAATGAGCAGTTCTTC,CASSLVVAGGKNEQFF,TRBV5-1,TRBD2,-,TRBJ2-1
TGTGCCAGTAGTATTACGGGACAGGGCAATCAGCCCCAGCATTTT,CASSITGQGNQPQHF,TRBV19,TRBD1,-,TRBJ1-5
TGTGCCAGCAGTGAATATAGGGGGTGGGAGACCCAGTACTTC,CASSEYRGWETQYF,TRBV25-1,-,-,TRBJ2-5
TGTGCCAGCAGTGTTTCGGGAAATCAGCCCCAGCATTTT,CASSVSGNQPQHF,TRBV2,-,-,TRBJ1-5
TGTTCCAGCAGCTTAGAAAGAAGGGGCCTAATCACCGGGGAGCTGTTTTTT,CSSSLERRGLITGELFF,TRBV7-9,-,-,TRBJ2-2
TGTGCCAGCAGTTTTAATCAGGGTTTGGAGACCCAGTACTTC,CASSFNQGLETQYF,TRBV28,-,-,TRBJ2-5
TGTGCCAGTAGTACTAGGGATACCGGGACAGGGGTCAATGAGCAGTTCTTC,CASSTRDTGTGVNEQFF,TRBV19,TRBD1,-,TRBJ2-1
TGTGCCAGCAGCTTCGTCACAGGGGGCCACTACGAGCAGTACTTC,CASSFVTGGHYEQYF,TRBV7-9,TRBD1,-,TRBJ2-7
TGTGCCAGCAGCTTAACCGCTAGCGTATACAATGAGCAGTTCTTC,CASSLTASVYNEQFF,TRBV7-3,-,once,TRBJ2-1
TGTGCCAGCAGATCCACCGACAGGGGCGGAGGCTACACCTTC,CASRSTDRGGGYTF,TRBV6-1,TRBD1,-,TRBJ1-2
TGTGCCACCAGCACCCACCAAGGGGCCTCCAATGAAAAACTGTTTTTT,CATSTHQGASNEKLFF,TRBV15,-,-,TRBJ1-4
TGCGCCAGCAGCCCTCCTTTACTAGCCGGCACAGATACGCAGTATTTT,CASSPPLLAGTDTQYF,TRBV5-1,-,-,TRBJ2-3
TGTGCCACCGGGGGGGACAGGGGGCGCGTAGAGACCCAGTACTTC,CATGGDRGRVETQYF,TRBV2,TRBD1,-,TRBJ2-5
TGCGCCAGCAGCTTGGCAGCCGGGATCCCTGGAAACACCATATATTTT,CASSLAAGIPGNTIYF,TRBV5-1,-,-,TRBJ1-3
TGCAGCGCCGTCGAGGGATCGGGGAACACTGAAGCTTTCTTT,CSAVEGSGNTEAFF,TRBV29-1,-,-,TRBJ1-1
TGCGCCAGCAGCCCGGACCCCTGGGACACCGGGGTTGAGAACACTGAAGCTTTCTTT,CASSPDPWDTGVENTEAFF,TRBV5-1,-,few,TRBJ1-1
TGTGCCAGCAGCTTAGGCAGAAATTCCGGGGAGCTGTTTTTT,CASSLGRNSGELFF,TRBV7-7,-,-,TRBJ2-2
TGTGCCAGCAGGGAGGACAGGGTGCTCTACGAGCAGTACTTC,CASREDRVLYEQYF,TRBV2,TRBD1,-,TRBJ2-7
TGTGCCATCAGTCCGCTGGGGACACATGAAGCTTTCTTT,CAISPLGTHEAFF,TRBV10-3,-,-,TRBJ1-1
TGTGCCAGCAGCTCTAGCGGGGGGACCCTCGATACGCAGTATTTT,CASSSSGGTLDTQYF,TRBV7-3,TRBD2,-,TRBJ2-3
TGCGCCAGCAGCCGGGGGGGGACGGAAGAGACCCAGTACTTC,CASSRGGTEETQYF,TRBV5-1,TRBD2,-,TRBJ2-5
TGTGCCAGCAGCCTTGTCGGAGTTGGCTATGGCTACACCTTC,CASSLVGVGYGYTF,TRBV5-6,-,-,TRBJ1-2
TGTGCCAGCAGCCCTACGGCGGGGAGTCAGCCCCAGCATTTT,CASSPTAGSQPQHF,TRBV4-2,-,few,TRBJ1-5
TGTGCCAGCGTACCGGGGACAGGGGTCTATGGCTACACCTTC,CASVPGTGVYGYTF,TRBV9,TRBD1,-,TRBJ1-2
TGCAGCGTTGCGCAGGGCAACTTCCACGAGCAGTACTTC,CSVAQGNFHEQYF,TRBV29-1,-,-,TRBJ2-7
TGTGCCAGCAGCCAACGAACAGGGGATAATGAAAAACTGTTTTTT,CASSQRTGDNEKLFF,TRBV4-2,TRBD1,-,TRBJ1-4
TGTGCCAGTAGTGCCAACAGGGTTCAGCCCCAGCATTTT,CASSANRVQPQHF,TRBV19,-,-,TRBJ1-5
TGTGCCAGCAGTGACCTGGGACTAGCGGGGGTAAATGAGCAGTTCTTC,CASSDLGLAGVNEQFF,TRBV25-1,TRBD2,-,TRBJ2-1
TGTGCCAGCAGGCCCCAGCGGGGGTCGTTCACCGGGGAGCTGTTTTTT,CASRPQRGSFTGELFF,TRBV27,TRBD2,-,TRBJ2-2
TGTGCCAGCAGCTTGGGCGGGACAGGGCCTTACGAGCAGTACTTC,CASSLGGTGPYEQYF,TRBV5-4,TRBD1,-,TRBJ2-7
TGTTCCAGCAGCTATGCGGGGACAGGGAGGGACGAGCAGTACTTC,CSSSYAGTGRDEQYF,TRBV7-9,TRBD1,-,TRBJ2-7
TGTGCCACCAGCGCGGCTCATACAACTAATGAAAAACTGTTTTTT,CATSAAHTTNEKLFF,TRBV15,-,-,TRBJ1-4
TGTGCCAGCAGCCGACAGGGGCAGCTGGATACGCAGTATTTT,CASSRQGQLDTQYF,TRBV5-4,TRBD1,-,TRBJ2-3
TGTGCCAGCAGCTCCCAGGCCCTACGACTAGCTCCAGATACGCAGTATTTT,CASSSQALRLAPDTQYF,TRBV4-2,TRBD2,few,TRBJ2-3
TGTGCCAGCAGCTCGGGGGTGGCTAGCAGGTACGAGCAGTACTTC,CASSSGVASRYEQYF,TRBV5-4,-,-,TRBJ2-7